One T cell receptor (beta chain) is described in this entry. The data derive from a study of shared clonotypes between healthy human individuals. V shed 3 bases and J shed 8 bases, with 14 bases lying between them. Germline CDR1 SEHNR, CDR2 FQNEAQ (reference sequence). This CDR3 comprises 14 residues. The assay was carried out at the deep level. Template for every sorted-subset replicate PCR totaled approximately 0.2 ug DNA, around 32,000 T cell genomes. Only in-frame clones appear in the TCRdb table, and some are missing; sequencing was by immunoSEQ multiplex PCR. The sample has around 1.9 million clones, roughly 93% seen once; the top ten hold more than 1.5%. Naivety among CD8 cells was defined by CD45RO negativity and positive CCR7 selection, thereby excluding terminally differentiated effector memory CD45RA+ cells.

This TCR was recovered from a young man in good health. Some clones in this sample may be carry-over from other donors' samples. Material for sequencing was naive CD8+ T cells from PBMCs. V is TRBV7-9 and J is TRBJ2-1; D may be TRBD1 or TRBD2 (7 bases each). CDR3 nucleotide sequence: TGTGCCAGCAGCTTCCCGACAGGGAGGGATGAGCAGTTCTTC. This translates into CASSFPTGRDEQFF.